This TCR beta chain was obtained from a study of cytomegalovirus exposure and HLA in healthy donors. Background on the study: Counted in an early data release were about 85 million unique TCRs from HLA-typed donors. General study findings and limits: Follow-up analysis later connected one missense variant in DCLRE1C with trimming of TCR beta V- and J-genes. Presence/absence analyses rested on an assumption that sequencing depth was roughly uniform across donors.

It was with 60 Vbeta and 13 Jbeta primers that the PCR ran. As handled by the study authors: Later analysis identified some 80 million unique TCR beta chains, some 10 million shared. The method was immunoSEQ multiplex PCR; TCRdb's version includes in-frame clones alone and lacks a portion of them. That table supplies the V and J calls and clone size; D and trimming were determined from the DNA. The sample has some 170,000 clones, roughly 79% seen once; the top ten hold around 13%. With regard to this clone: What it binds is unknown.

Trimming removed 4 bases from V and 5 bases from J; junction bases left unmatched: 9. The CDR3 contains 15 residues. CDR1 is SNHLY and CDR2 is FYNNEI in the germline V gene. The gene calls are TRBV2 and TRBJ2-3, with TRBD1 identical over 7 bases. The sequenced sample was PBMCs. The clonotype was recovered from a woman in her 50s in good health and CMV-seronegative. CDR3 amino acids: CASSGTGVNGDTQYF. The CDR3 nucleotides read TGTGCCAGCAGTGGCACAGGGGTGAACGGAGATACGCAGTATTTT. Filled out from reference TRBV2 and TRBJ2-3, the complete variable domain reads EPEVTQTPSHQVTQMGQEVILRCVPISNHLYFYWYRQILGQKVEFLVSFYNNEISEKSEIFDDQFSVERPDGSNFTLKIRSTKLEDSAMYFCASSGTGVNGDTQYFGPGTRLTVL.